These 23 T cell receptor beta chains were sequenced from one sample in a study of human T cells and chemical hapten exposure. Time point noted: pre-sensitization, week 0. Treatment indicated: therapeutic diphenylcyclopropenone sensitization with weekly scalp DPC. TCRdb processed the RACE reads anew with MiXCR; each CDR3 protein has one entry. The sample records some 400,000 distinct CDR3 sequences, approximately 5.1% being singletons. The specimen was whole blood, collected in connection with sensitization to the hapten diphenylcyclopropenone (DPC). The receptor set was obtained from a woman in her fifties or sixties with alopecia areata. Some clones in this sample may be carry-over from other donors' samples.

This clonotype was seen repeatedly, ten times or more. The chain is built from TRBV7-8 and TRBJ1-5, with TRBD1 identical over 7 bases. J lost 4 bases, V lost 1 base, and 7 bases had no gene match. The CDR3 extends over 16 amino acids. Germline values: CDR1 SGHVS, CDR2 FQNEAQ. CDR3 DNA: TGTGCCAGCAGCTTAGAACCGACAGGGAGAAATCAGCCCCAGCATTTT. Amino acids: CASSLEPTGRNQPQHF.

V gene TRBV10-2 combines with J gene TRBJ2-1, with D maybe TRBD1 (6 bases). The CDR3 contains 19 residues. The germline CDR1 and CDR2 sequences are WSHSY and SAAADI. Trimming took 4 bases from V and 0 from J, leaving 22 bases between them. Here the CDR3 reads CASSGPQGQPLSSYNEQFF. For the CDR3, the DNA is TGCGCCAGCAGTGGCCCCCAAGGACAGCCGTTAAGCTCCTACAATGAGCAGTTCTTC.

Many counts were recorded for this clonotype. The J gene is TRBJ2-2, the V gene TRBV12-5, with D possibly being TRBD1 (6 bases). Trimming stripped 5 bases from V and 7 bases from J, with 17 bases between. There are 15 residues in the CDR3. Germline V gene sequence: CDR1 LGHNT, CDR2 FRNRAP. The CDR3 loop is CASGPRTARGGELFF. The CDR3 DNA is TGTGCTAGTGGTCCGCGGACAGCTCGAGGCGGGGAGCTGTTTTTT.

This clonotype was recorded at least ten times. The rearrangement uses TRBV9 and TRBJ2-5; 10 nucleotides line up with TRBD1. The ends lost 0 bases at V and 4 bases at J; junction bases unmatched: 6. Germline V gene sequence: CDR1 SGDLS, CDR2 YYNGEE. The CDR3 length is 16 residues. This chain's CDR3 is CASSVGRQGAGETQYF. As DNA, the CDR3 is TGTGCCAGCAGCGTAGGGAGACAGGGGGCCGGAGAGACCCAGTACTTC.

This clonotype has at least ten counts. The chain combines TRBV10-3 with TRBJ2-1; maybe TRBD2 (7 bases). This CDR3 is built from 15 residues. Trimming shortened V by 10 bases and J by 6 bases, and 22 bases separated the two germline ends. The germline CDR1 and CDR2 sequences are ENHRY and SYGVKD. CDR3 sequence (DNA): TGTGCCACCGCATTGGGGGGCGGGGGCGGCAATGAGCAGTTCTTC. It codes for CATALGGGGGNEQFF.

With regard to this clonotype: A read error is possible here, since a much larger clone lies one base away. In this CDR3 the conserved last residue, phenylalanine or tryptophan, is missing, so a read error is likely. The chain employs TRBV27 and TRBJ1-2, with D uncertain. The germline V and J ends were trimmed by 7 bases and 3 bases, with 12 bases remaining between them. The CDR3 contains 13 residues. Germline assignment: CDR1 MNHEY and CDR2 SMNVEV (reference sequence). The CDR3 protein is CASTSSLHYGYTI. In nucleotides, the CDR3 is TGTGCCAGCACGAGCAGCCTCCACTATGGCTACACCATC.

The V call is TRBV27, the J call TRBJ2-1, with D possibly being TRBD2 (5 bases). The CDR3 contains 13 residues. Trimming cost V 0 bases and J 9 bases, with 9 bases left between them. The germline V gene has CDR1 MNHEY and CDR2 SMNVEV (reference sequence). The CDR3, as DNA: TGTGCCAGCAGTTTATCATGGCTAGCTGAGCAGTTCTTC. It encodes CASSLSWLAEQFF.

In this sample, this clonotype turned up many times. V usage is TRBV4-3 and J usage is TRBJ2-3; D possibly uses TRBD1 or TRBD2 (5 bases each). The germline gives CDR1 LGHNA, CDR2 YSLEER. The CDR3 is made up of 13 amino acids. V was shortened by 3 bases and J by 10 bases, with 14 bases between the two germline ends. The CDR3 DNA follows: TGCGCCAGCAGCCAGGACCGGGACGGGGCGCAGTATTTT. Translating gives CASSQDRDGAQYF.

This clonotype was counted at least ten times. CDR3 amino acids: CASSGQLNTEAFF. Here the CDR3 DNA reads TGTGCCAGCAGTGGACAGCTAAACACTGAAGCTTTCTTT. The rearrangement uses TRBV13 and TRBJ1-1, with a tentative D call TRBD1 (6 bases). Germline CDR1 is PRHDT and CDR2 is FYEKMQ (reference sequence). With 6 bases removed from V and 2 bases from J, the gap between germline ends came to 10 bases. This CDR3 has 13 amino acids.

This clonotype has a count of ten or more. The chain uses TRBV29-1 and TRBJ1-5, with D hard to call. Trimming pared 8 bases from V and 0 bases from J, leaving 11 bases between. This CDR3 contains 13 residues. Germline V gene lookup returns CDR1 SQVTM and CDR2 ANQGSEA. CDR3 sequence (DNA): TGCAGCTGTAAAATGAATAGCAATCAGCCCCAGCATTTT. This encodes CSCKMNSNQPQHF.

As to this clonotype: Given a much more abundant clone one base away, this may be a read error. The genes are TRBV28 and TRBJ2-7; the D is unclear. The CDR3 has 12 residues. The V end lost 7 bases, the J end lost 4 bases, and 11 bases lay between the germline ends. Germline V CDR1 and CDR2: MDHEN, SYDVKM. The CDR3 region has the DNA TGTGCCAGCATTTTTGGTCGATACGAGCAGTACTTC. Translation gives CASIFGRYEQYF.

The sample holds many counts of this clonotype. The J gene is TRBJ2-2, the V gene TRBV29-1; 13 bases are shared with TRBD2. Losses at the gene ends were 7 bases for V and 8 bases for J; bases not matched to a gene: 10. The germline gives CDR1 SQVTM, CDR2 ANQGSEA. This CDR3 contains 15 residues. The CDR3 is CSARVGLAGAGELFF. CDR3 DNA sequence: TGCAGCGCAAGAGTCGGACTAGCGGGAGCGGGGGAGCTGTTTTTT.

This clonotype showed up many times. The V call is TRBV7-6, the J call TRBJ2-4; no clear D gene. This CDR3 spans 13 amino acids. Trimming removed 3 bases from V and 6 bases from J, with 9 bases in between. Germline-derived CDR1 and CDR2 are SGHVS and FNYEAQ. The DNA of the CDR3 is TGTGCCAGCAGCTTGGACCTGGGAAACATTCAGTACTTC. It codes for CASSLDLGNIQYF.

This clonotype was seen repeatedly, ten times or more. The chain has TRBV20-1 and TRBJ1-2; maybe TRBD1 (6 bases). The CDR3 has 12 amino acids. The V gene lost 3 bases and the J gene lost 14 bases, with 19 bases spanning the gap. Germline V gene sequence: CDR1 DFQATT, CDR2 SNEGSKA (reference sequence). The CDR3: CSARPPQGPRTF. The CDR3 bases are TGCAGTGCTAGGCCGCCACAGGGTCCCCGGACCTTC.

This clonotype was recorded many times. The chain links TRBV5-1 to TRBJ2-7, with D uncertain. This CDR3 comprises 12 residues. V was trimmed by 4 bases and J by 4 bases, leaving 9 bases between them. Germline CDR1 reads SGHRS; CDR2 reads YFSETQ. In DNA, the CDR3 is TGCGCCAGCAGCCCATTGGGGTACGAGCAGTACTTC. Its protein is CASSPLGYEQYF.

In this sample, this clonotype turned up a few times. The chain recombines TRBV28 with TRBJ1-1; D possibly corresponds to TRBD1 (5 bases). Per germline, CDR1 MDHEN and CDR2 SYDVKM. Trimming removed 0 bases at V and 1 base at J, with 12 bases between. The CDR3 is 16 amino acids. As DNA, the CDR3 is TGTGCCAGCAGTTTATGGATCGCGCAGGGGAACACTGAAGCTTTCTTT. It yields the protein CASSLWIAQGNTEAFF.

This clonotype was seen at least ten times. The chain joins TRBV5-1 to TRBJ2-7, with 12 bases fitting TRBD1. From germline, CDR1 is SGHRS and CDR2 YFSETQ. This CDR3 region has 15 residues. After removal of 2 bases from V and 5 bases from J, the junction contained 5 bases not matched to a gene. The CDR3 sequence: CASSFRDRGPHEQYF. CDR3 in DNA: TGCGCCAGCAGCTTCCGGGACAGGGGGCCCCACGAGCAGTACTTC.

This clonotype was observed at least ten times. The chain uses TRBV11-2 and TRBJ2-1; perhaps TRBD2 as D (7 bases). Germline CDR1 is SGHAT and CDR2 is FQNNGV. The CDR3 length is 15 residues. V was trimmed by 5 bases and J by 6 bases, leaving 17 bases between them. CDR3 coding DNA: TGTGCCAGCAGCACTGGACTAGGGGGGCTCAATGAGCAGTTCTTC. Amino acids: CASSTGLGGLNEQFF.

The chain couples TRBV5-6 to TRBJ2-1; 7 nucleotides line up with TRBD1. CDR1 and CDR2 (germline): SGHDT, YYEEEE. The CDR3 is 13 residues long. The J segment lost 9 bases and the V segment lost 3 bases, leaving 6 bases of the junction unmatched. CDR3 DNA sequence: TGTGCCAGCAGCTCGACAGGGTGGGGTGAGCAGTTCTTC. It specifies CASSSTGWGEQFF.

The chain employs TRBV27 and TRBJ2-5; 7 nucleotides align to TRBD1. CDR3 length: 13 amino acids. Trimming removed 4 bases from V and 1 base from J; junction bases left unmatched: 0. Germline CDR1 reads MNHEY; CDR2 reads SMNVEV (reference sequence). The CDR3, as DNA: TGTGCCAGCAGTTGGGACAGCCAAGAGACCCAGTACTTC. Its translation: CASSWDSQETQYF.

The chain uses TRBV7-9 and TRBJ1-3, with D unresolved. The CDR3 is 14 residues long. The germline V gene has CDR1 SEHNR and CDR2 FQNEAQ (reference sequence). With 5 bases removed from V and 2 bases from J, the gap between germline ends came to 10 bases. CDR3 residues: CASSPAVTGNTIYF. The CDR3 DNA is TGTGCCAGCAGCCCGGCTGTTACTGGAAACACCATATATTTT. The whole variable domain, remainder taken from reference TRBV7-9 and TRBJ1-3, is DTGVSQNPRHKITKRGQNVTFRCDPISEHNRLYWYRQTLGQGPEFLTYFQNEAQLEKSRLLSDRFSAERPKGSFSTLEIQRTEQGDSAMYLCASSPAVTGNTIYFGEGSWLTVV.

The chain combines TRBV2 with TRBJ1-4, with D maybe TRBD1 (6 bases). The ends were cut back, 5 bases at V and 8 bases at J, with 12 bases in the middle. Germline V gene sequence: CDR1 SNHLY, CDR2 FYNNEI. This CDR3 comprises 13 residues. The CDR3 spells CASSRDTDEKLFF. CDR3 coding DNA: TGTGCCAGCAGTCGGGACACGGACGAAAAACTGTTTTTT.

The CDR3: CSARTGGDYEQYF. For the CDR3, the DNA is TGCAGTGCTAGGACAGGGGGAGACTACGAGCAGTACTTC. The V and J genes are TRBV20-1 and TRBJ2-7; 9 bases agree with TRBD1. This CDR3 is built from 13 residues. Germline V lookup: CDR1 DFQATT, CDR2 SNEGSKA (reference sequence). J was trimmed by 3 bases and V by 3 bases; bases with no gene match: 3.